The sequence of this T cell receptor (beta chain) was determined in a study of beta chain features in type 1 diabetes. Sequencing targeted expressed TCRB transcripts, as all isolated RNA had been reverse transcribed. The protocol was immunoSEQ multiplex PCR, while the TCRdb copy is restricted to in-frame clones and leaves out a portion. The sample shows a few hundred thousand clones, 11% of them seen only once. The sequence derives from a man aged 18 to 30 in good health. Input material: central memory CD4+ T cells from blood.

DNA for the CDR3: TGTGCCAGCAGCTTAAGTTTTGCCAATGAGCAGTTCTTC. It specifies CASSLSFANEQFF. This rearrangement joins TRBV7-9 to TRBJ2-1; D not certain. The CDR3 is made up of 13 amino acids. Trimming took off 2 bases at V and 6 bases at J, with 8 bases between the two ends. Germline V gene data show CDR1 as SEHNR and CDR2 as FQNEAQ (reference sequence).